This T cell receptor beta chain was profiled in a study of blood T cell repertoires in COVID-19. From germline, CDR1 is SGHTA and CDR2 FQGTGA. V trimming: 5 bases; J trimming: 0 bases; junction bases outside the gene matches: 8. There are 16 residues in the CDR3. Only in-frame clones appear in the TCRdb table, and some are missing; sequencing was by immunoSEQ multiplex PCR. Counted here are approximately 120,000 clones, about 80% occurring once; the ten biggest clones make up 25%. Specimen: peripheral blood. The TCR originated in a human donor in a cohort sampled during active COVID-19. This chain links TRBV7-3 with TRBJ2-3, with 7 bases aligning to TRBD1. The CDR3 nucleotides are TGTGCCAGCAGCCCCTCAGGGGGTCTGAGCACAGATACGCAGTATTTT. Amino acid sequence: CASSPSGGLSTDTQYF.